This is a list of T cell receptor beta chains from one sample in a study of shared clonotypes between healthy human individuals. Profiling relied on immunoSEQ multiplex PCR, and the TCRdb table lists in-frame clones only, not all of them. The table includes roughly 1,100,000 clones, more than 60% detected once. Input material: memory CD4+ T cells sorted from blood. Receptors originate from a man between 18 and 35 years old in good health. Each CDR3 is given with its conserved first and last residue. Each record gives: CDR3 length, D gene, J gene, V gene, clone size, CDR3 DNA, CDR3 protein. A D gene is named only where the DNA matches it firmly. Clone size is not always given. Where it is, it says once, few, many or a class for expanded clones.

cdr3_length: 14
d_call: -
j_call: TRBJ2-2
v_call: TRBV7-2
clone_size: once
cdr3_nt: TGTGCCAGGAGCGGACAGAAAAACACCGGGGAGCTGTTTTTT
cdr3_aa: CARSGQKNTGELFF

cdr3_length: 13
d_call: TRBD1
j_call: TRBJ1-2
v_call: TRBV6-5
clone_size: -
cdr3_nt: TGTGCCAGCAGCCGCGGGACAGTATATGGCTACACCTTC
cdr3_aa: CASSRGTVYGYTF

cdr3_length: 13
d_call: -
j_call: TRBJ1-4
v_call: TRBV6-1
clone_size: -
cdr3_nt: TGTGCCAGCACGGGTATGGCGAAGGAAAAACTGTTTTTT
cdr3_aa: CASTGMAKEKLFF

cdr3_length: 15
d_call: -
j_call: TRBJ1-3
v_call: TRBV6-5
clone_size: -
cdr3_nt: TGTGCCAGCAGTTCCCAACCCGGCTCTGGAAACACCATATATTTT
cdr3_aa: CASSSQPGSGNTIYF

cdr3_length: 14
d_call: -
j_call: TRBJ1-3
v_call: TRBV19
clone_size: -
cdr3_nt: TGTGCCAGTAGTAGGCCGGGGAAGGGAAACACCATATATTTT
cdr3_aa: CASSRPGKGNTIYF

cdr3_length: 14
d_call: -
j_call: TRBJ2-2
v_call: TRBV7-6
clone_size: -
cdr3_nt: TGTGCCAGCAGCCACAGCTTAAACACCGGGGAGCTGTTTTTT
cdr3_aa: CASSHSLNTGELFF

cdr3_length: 15
d_call: TRBD1
j_call: TRBJ1-1
v_call: TRBV5-1
clone_size: -
cdr3_nt: TGCGCCAGCAGCCGTACGGGACAGGGTAACACTGAAGCTTTCTTT
cdr3_aa: CASSRTGQGNTEAFF

cdr3_length: 13
d_call: -
j_call: TRBJ1-1
v_call: TRBV7-9
clone_size: once
cdr3_nt: TGTGCCAGCAGCTTAGACAGCTTTCTGGAAGCTTTCTTT
cdr3_aa: CASSLDSFLEAFF

cdr3_length: 18
d_call: TRBD1
j_call: TRBJ1-6
v_call: TRBV6-4
clone_size: -
cdr3_nt: TGTGCCAGCAGTTCCGGGACAGGGTTGGTATCCTATAATTCACCCCTCCACTTT
cdr3_aa: CASSSGTGLVSYNSPLHF

cdr3_length: 15
d_call: -
j_call: TRBJ2-5
v_call: TRBV18
clone_size: -
cdr3_nt: TGTGCCAGCTCACCACCGCGGGCTAGCAGTGAGACCCAGTACTTC
cdr3_aa: CASSPPRASSETQYF

cdr3_length: 18
d_call: TRBD1
j_call: TRBJ1-5
v_call: TRBV10-2
clone_size: -
cdr3_nt: TGCGCCAGCAGGTTTGGGGGGGACAGGGTAAACAGCAATCAGCCCCAGCATTTT
cdr3_aa: CASRFGGDRVNSNQPQHF

cdr3_length: 15
d_call: -
j_call: TRBJ1-2
v_call: TRBV30
clone_size: -
cdr3_nt: TGTGCCTGGAGTGTTTTCCCACGGACTAACTATGGCTACACCTTC
cdr3_aa: CAWSVFPRTNYGYTF

cdr3_length: 15
d_call: TRBD2
j_call: TRBJ2-1
v_call: TRBV19
clone_size: -
cdr3_nt: TGTGCCAGTAGTATTTCGCGGGAGGGCCCGAATGAGCAGTTCTTC
cdr3_aa: CASSISREGPNEQFF

cdr3_length: 15
d_call: TRBD1
j_call: TRBJ1-5
v_call: TRBV2
clone_size: many
cdr3_nt: TGTGCCAGCAGTAAAGACAGGGATTTCAATCAGCCCCAGCATTTT
cdr3_aa: CASSKDRDFNQPQHF

cdr3_length: 15
d_call: -
j_call: TRBJ2-7
v_call: TRBV11-3
clone_size: -
cdr3_nt: TGTGCCAGCAACAACACAGGGACGAGGCTTTACGAGCAGTACTTC
cdr3_aa: CASNNTGTRLYEQYF

cdr3_length: 14
d_call: TRBD1
j_call: TRBJ1-5
v_call: TRBV6-1
clone_size: few
cdr3_nt: TGTGCCAGTACCGGGACAGGGGGCGGTCAGCCCCAGCATTTT
cdr3_aa: CASTGTGGGQPQHF

cdr3_length: 14
d_call: -
j_call: TRBJ1-1
v_call: TRBV6-5
clone_size: -
cdr3_nt: TGTGCCAGCAGTTACTCGAAGCCTTTGTCTGAAGCTTTCTTT
cdr3_aa: CASSYSKPLSEAFF

cdr3_length: 15
d_call: TRBD1
j_call: TRBJ2-5
v_call: TRBV11-3
clone_size: -
cdr3_nt: TGTGCCAGCAGCTTGGGGACAGGCCTCCAAGAGACCCAGTACTTC
cdr3_aa: CASSLGTGLQETQYF

cdr3_length: 15
d_call: -
j_call: TRBJ2-3
v_call: TRBV5-1
clone_size: -
cdr3_nt: TGCGCCAGCAGACGGACAGATACGATCACAGATACGCAGTATTTT
cdr3_aa: CASRRTDTITDTQYF

cdr3_length: 14
d_call: -
j_call: TRBJ2-3
v_call: TRBV5-4
clone_size: -
cdr3_nt: TGTGCCAGCAGCCTGGACCCCTCCGCAGATACGCAGTATTTT
cdr3_aa: CASSLDPSADTQYF

cdr3_length: 16
d_call: TRBD2
j_call: TRBJ2-1
v_call: TRBV15
clone_size: -
cdr3_nt: TGTGCCACCAGCAGAGATCACCCTAGCGGGTACAATGAGCAGTTCTTC
cdr3_aa: CATSRDHPSGYNEQFF

cdr3_length: 15
d_call: -
j_call: TRBJ2-5
v_call: TRBV7-2
clone_size: -
cdr3_nt: TGTGCCAGCAGCCCCCTCCTCTCCCCTCGAGAGACCCAGTACTTC
cdr3_aa: CASSPLLSPRETQYF

cdr3_length: 12
d_call: -
j_call: TRBJ1-1
v_call: TRBV5-1
clone_size: -
cdr3_nt: TGCGCCAGCAGCTTGGAAGGGCCCGAAGCTTTCTTT
cdr3_aa: CASSLEGPEAFF

cdr3_length: 14
d_call: -
j_call: TRBJ2-3
v_call: TRBV11-3
clone_size: once
cdr3_nt: TGTGCCAGCAGCTTGGGAGTCAGCACAGATACGCAGTATTTT
cdr3_aa: CASSLGVSTDTQYF

cdr3_length: 15
d_call: TRBD1
j_call: TRBJ2-5
v_call: TRBV18
clone_size: once
cdr3_nt: TGTGCCAGCTCACCCGGGACAGGATCCCAAGAGACCCAGTACTTC
cdr3_aa: CASSPGTGSQETQYF

cdr3_length: 15
d_call: -
j_call: TRBJ2-2
v_call: TRBV11-2
clone_size: -
cdr3_nt: TGTGCCAGCAGCCCTCGAGAAAACAAGGGCGGGGAGCTGTTTTTT
cdr3_aa: CASSPRENKGGELFF

cdr3_length: 16
d_call: -
j_call: TRBJ2-1
v_call: TRBV13
clone_size: -
cdr3_nt: TGTGCCAGCAGCTTAGCAGGCAACGCTGTACAAGGTGAGCAGTTCTTC
cdr3_aa: CASSLAGNAVQGEQFF

cdr3_length: 11
d_call: -
j_call: TRBJ2-5
v_call: TRBV12-2
clone_size: -
cdr3_nt: TGTGCAAGTCGCTTAGTAGAGACCCAGTACTTC
cdr3_aa: CASRLVETQYF

cdr3_length: 16
d_call: TRBD2
j_call: TRBJ2-2
v_call: TRBV10-3
clone_size: -
cdr3_nt: TGTGCCATCAGTGTCCTAGCGGGGGACGTAGCCGGGGAGCTGTTTTTT
cdr3_aa: CAISVLAGDVAGELFF

cdr3_length: 15
d_call: TRBD1
j_call: TRBJ2-1
v_call: TRBV7-8
clone_size: -
cdr3_nt: TGTGCCAGCAGCTTAGTTCAGGGGGCCTACAATGAGCAGTTCTTC
cdr3_aa: CASSLVQGAYNEQFF

cdr3_length: 18
d_call: -
j_call: TRBJ2-1
v_call: TRBV4-1
clone_size: -
cdr3_nt: TGCGCCAGCAGCCAAGATCGAACGGGATTCTCTCGATACAATGAGCAGTTCTTC
cdr3_aa: CASSQDRTGFSRYNEQFF

cdr3_length: 12
d_call: -
j_call: TRBJ1-1
v_call: TRBV18
clone_size: -
cdr3_nt: TGTGCCAGCTCGACTGGGAACACTGAAGCTTTCTTT
cdr3_aa: CASSTGNTEAFF

cdr3_length: 13
d_call: -
j_call: TRBJ1-1
v_call: TRBV18
clone_size: -
cdr3_nt: TGTGCCAGCTCACCTTCTAGCCAGTCTGAAGCTTTCTTT
cdr3_aa: CASSPSSQSEAFF

cdr3_length: 13
d_call: -
j_call: TRBJ2-7
v_call: TRBV7-9
clone_size: -
cdr3_nt: TGTGCCAGCAGCTTAACATCCTCCTACGAGCAGTACTTC
cdr3_aa: CASSLTSSYEQYF

cdr3_length: 16
d_call: TRBD2
j_call: TRBJ2-3
v_call: TRBV4-1
clone_size: -
cdr3_nt: TGCGCCAGCAGCCTTAGGGGACTAGCGGACACAGATACGCAGTATTTT
cdr3_aa: CASSLRGLADTDTQYF

cdr3_length: 11
d_call: -
j_call: TRBJ1-4
v_call: TRBV28
clone_size: few
cdr3_nt: TGTGCCAGAGGGGTGGCCGAAAAACTGTTTTTT
cdr3_aa: CARGVAEKLFF

cdr3_length: 14
d_call: -
j_call: TRBJ1-1
v_call: TRBV10-3
clone_size: -
cdr3_nt: TGTGCCATCAGTGAGCGACGGGAGAACACTGAAGCTTTCTTT
cdr3_aa: CAISERRENTEAFF

cdr3_length: 12
d_call: -
j_call: TRBJ2-3
v_call: TRBV10-3
clone_size: -
cdr3_nt: TGTGCCATCAGGGATAGCACAGATACGCAGTATTTT
cdr3_aa: CAIRDSTDTQYF

cdr3_length: 17
d_call: TRBD1
j_call: TRBJ1-2
v_call: TRBV19
clone_size: -
cdr3_nt: TGTGCCAGTAGCCTCAAGGGGACAGGGGGGCCTAACTATGGCTACACCTTC
cdr3_aa: CASSLKGTGGPNYGYTF

cdr3_length: 16
d_call: TRBD1
j_call: TRBJ2-7
v_call: TRBV6-4
clone_size: -
cdr3_nt: TGTGCCAGCAGTGTTCTCCCGGGACAGGGGCTAAACGAGCAGTACTTC
cdr3_aa: CASSVLPGQGLNEQYF

cdr3_length: 16
d_call: TRBD1
j_call: TRBJ2-6
v_call: TRBV2
clone_size: -
cdr3_nt: TGTGCCAGCAGTCTACGACAGGGCTCTGGGGCCAACGTCCTGACTTTC
cdr3_aa: CASSLRQGSGANVLTF

cdr3_length: 19
d_call: TRBD2
j_call: TRBJ2-3
v_call: TRBV5-1
clone_size: once
cdr3_nt: TGCGCCAGCAGGGGTGAGGTTCCGGGACTAGCGGTCCTCACAGATACGCAGTATTTT
cdr3_aa: CASRGEVPGLAVLTDTQYF

cdr3_length: 12
d_call: -
j_call: TRBJ2-7
v_call: TRBV10-3
clone_size: -
cdr3_nt: TGTGCCATCAGTGAAACAGGATACGAGCAGTACTTC
cdr3_aa: CAISETGYEQYF

cdr3_length: 13
d_call: -
j_call: TRBJ1-6
v_call: TRBV30
clone_size: many
cdr3_nt: TGTGCCCGCGAACAGGGCTGGAATTCACCCCTCCACTTT
cdr3_aa: CAREQGWNSPLHF

cdr3_length: 15
d_call: -
j_call: TRBJ1-5
v_call: TRBV4-3
clone_size: -
cdr3_nt: TGCGCCAGCAGCCAAGAACCGAGGGGCAATCAGCCCCAGCATTTT
cdr3_aa: CASSQEPRGNQPQHF

cdr3_length: 10
d_call: -
j_call: TRBJ2-1
v_call: TRBV20-1
clone_size: -
cdr3_nt: TGCAGTGCTAATTACAATGAGCAGTTCTTC
cdr3_aa: CSANYNEQFF

cdr3_length: 13
d_call: TRBD1
j_call: TRBJ1-1
v_call: TRBV7-8
clone_size: -
cdr3_nt: TGTGCCAGCAGCTTAACAGGGGGCAAGGAAGCTTTCTTT
cdr3_aa: CASSLTGGKEAFF

cdr3_length: 13
d_call: -
j_call: TRBJ2-3
v_call: TRBV2
clone_size: -
cdr3_nt: TGTGCCAGCATGAGGGGGGCAGAGTATACGCAGTATTTT
cdr3_aa: CASMRGAEYTQYF

cdr3_length: 14
d_call: -
j_call: TRBJ1-1
v_call: TRBV5-1
clone_size: -
cdr3_nt: TGCGCCAGCAGCTTGGCTGGACTGCCCTCTGAAGCTTTCTTT
cdr3_aa: CASSLAGLPSEAFF

cdr3_length: 17
d_call: -
j_call: TRBJ2-2
v_call: TRBV5-1
clone_size: -
cdr3_nt: TGCGCCAGCAGCTTGGTCGCCGGGGCAGGGAACACCGGGGAGCTGTTTTTT
cdr3_aa: CASSLVAGAGNTGELFF

cdr3_length: 15
d_call: TRBD1
j_call: TRBJ1-2
v_call: TRBV5-1
clone_size: once
cdr3_nt: TGCGCCAGCAGCCGGACCCCCGGGACAGCCGAGGGCTACACCTTC
cdr3_aa: CASSRTPGTAEGYTF

cdr3_length: 16
d_call: TRBD2
j_call: TRBJ2-7
v_call: TRBV5-6
clone_size: -
cdr3_nt: TGTGCCAGCAGCTTGAGAGGACTAGCCGTTCGGTACGAGCAGTACTTC
cdr3_aa: CASSLRGLAVRYEQYF

cdr3_length: 15
d_call: -
j_call: TRBJ1-1
v_call: TRBV30
clone_size: -
cdr3_nt: TGTGCCTGGGTTCCTCGTTTGCCCGGGGGCAAGGAAGCTTTCTTT
cdr3_aa: CAWVPRLPGGKEAFF

cdr3_length: 12
d_call: -
j_call: TRBJ1-1
v_call: TRBV2
clone_size: -
cdr3_nt: TGTGCCAGCAGTTTCACAGGCACTGAAGCTTTCTTT
cdr3_aa: CASSFTGTEAFF

cdr3_length: 15
d_call: TRBD1
j_call: TRBJ2-7
v_call: TRBV5-5
clone_size: few
cdr3_nt: TGTGCCAGCAGCTTGGCAGGGGGCCTCATCTACGAGCAGTACTTC
cdr3_aa: CASSLAGGLIYEQYF

cdr3_length: 15
d_call: -
j_call: TRBJ2-1
v_call: TRBV7-2
clone_size: many
cdr3_nt: TGTGCCAGCAGCCCCGGGCGGAACTCCTACAATGAGCAGTTCTTC
cdr3_aa: CASSPGRNSYNEQFF

cdr3_length: 14
d_call: TRBD1
j_call: TRBJ1-1
v_call: TRBV5-1
clone_size: -
cdr3_nt: TGCGCCAGCAGCTCACAGGGGAAGAACACTGAAGCTTTCTTT
cdr3_aa: CASSSQGKNTEAFF

cdr3_length: 14
d_call: TRBD1
j_call: TRBJ1-5
v_call: TRBV19
clone_size: -
cdr3_nt: TGTGCCAGTAGGAAAGACAGGGTCAATCAGCCCCAGCATTTT
cdr3_aa: CASRKDRVNQPQHF

cdr3_length: 17
d_call: TRBD1
j_call: TRBJ1-2
v_call: TRBV4-3
clone_size: -
cdr3_nt: TGCGCCAGCAGCCAAGATCGCTTCCCCACAGGGGGCCAAGGCTACACCTTC
cdr3_aa: CASSQDRFPTGGQGYTF